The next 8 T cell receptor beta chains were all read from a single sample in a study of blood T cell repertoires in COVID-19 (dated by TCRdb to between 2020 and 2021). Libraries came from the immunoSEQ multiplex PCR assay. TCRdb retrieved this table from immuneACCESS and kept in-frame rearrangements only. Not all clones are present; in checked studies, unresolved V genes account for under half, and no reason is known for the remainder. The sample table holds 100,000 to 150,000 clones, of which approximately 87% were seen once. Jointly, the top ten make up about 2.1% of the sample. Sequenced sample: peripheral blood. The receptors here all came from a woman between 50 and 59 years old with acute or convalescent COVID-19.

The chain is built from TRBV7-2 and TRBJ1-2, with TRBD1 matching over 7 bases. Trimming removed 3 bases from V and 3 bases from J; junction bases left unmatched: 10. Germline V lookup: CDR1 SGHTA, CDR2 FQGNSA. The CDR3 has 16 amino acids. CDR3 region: CASSFEPGQPDYGYTF. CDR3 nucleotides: TGTGCCAGCAGCTTTGAACCGGGACAGCCAGACTATGGCTACACCTTC.

As DNA, the CDR3 is TGTGCCAGCAGCGCCCGGGGACAGAGAAACACCGGGGAGCTGTTTTTT. It encodes CASSARGQRNTGELFF. This sequence joins TRBV11-3 and TRBJ2-2; 7 nucleotides match TRBD1. The V gene end was trimmed by 5 bases and the J gene end by 2 bases; junction bases not matched to a gene: 8. This CDR3 comprises 16 residues. Germline loops: CDR1 SGHNT, CDR2 YENEEA.

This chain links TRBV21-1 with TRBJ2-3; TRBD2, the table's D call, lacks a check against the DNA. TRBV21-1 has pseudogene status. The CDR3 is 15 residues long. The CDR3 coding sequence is TGTGCCAGCAAGGAGGGTGCTCTAGTCACAGATACGCAGTATTTT. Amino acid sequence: CASKEGALVTDTQYF.

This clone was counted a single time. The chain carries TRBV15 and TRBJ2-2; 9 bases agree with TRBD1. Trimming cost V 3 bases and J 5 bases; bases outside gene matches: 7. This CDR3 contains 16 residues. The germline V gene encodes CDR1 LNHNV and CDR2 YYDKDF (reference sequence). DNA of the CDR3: TGTGCCACCAGCAGTAACAGGGGGCGGACGACCGGGGAGCTGTTTTTT. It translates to CATSSNRGRTTGELFF.

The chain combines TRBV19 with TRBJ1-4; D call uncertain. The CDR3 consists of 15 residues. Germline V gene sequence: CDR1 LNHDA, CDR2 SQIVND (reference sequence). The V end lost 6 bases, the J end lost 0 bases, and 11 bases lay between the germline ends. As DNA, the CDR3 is TGTGCCAGTAGCTTCTCGGAGGCAACTAATGAAAAACTGTTTTTT. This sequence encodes CASSFSEATNEKLFF.

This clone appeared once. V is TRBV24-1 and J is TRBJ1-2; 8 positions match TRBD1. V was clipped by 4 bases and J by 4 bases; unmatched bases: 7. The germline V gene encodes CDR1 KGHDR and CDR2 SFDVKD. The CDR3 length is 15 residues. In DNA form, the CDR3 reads TGTGCCACCAGTGACCCCTCGGACAGGGCCTATGGCTACACCTTC. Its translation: CATSDPSDRAYGYTF.

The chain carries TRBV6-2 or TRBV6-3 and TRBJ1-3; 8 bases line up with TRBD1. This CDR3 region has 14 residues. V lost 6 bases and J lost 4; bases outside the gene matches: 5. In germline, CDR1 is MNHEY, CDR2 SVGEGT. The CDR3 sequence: CASSLDRGGNTIYF. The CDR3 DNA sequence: TGTGCCAGCAGCCTCGACAGGGGAGGAAACACCATATATTTT.

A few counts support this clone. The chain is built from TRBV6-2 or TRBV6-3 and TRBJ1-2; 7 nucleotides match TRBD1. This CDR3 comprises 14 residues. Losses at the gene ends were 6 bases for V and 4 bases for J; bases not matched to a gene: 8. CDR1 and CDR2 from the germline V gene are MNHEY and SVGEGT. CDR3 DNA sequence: TGTGCCAGCAGCAAGGAGGGGGCAGGCTATGGCTACACCTTC. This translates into CASSKEGAGYGYTF.